This TCR beta chain was captured by sequencing in a study of technical replicates of blood from several donors (dated by TCRdb to 2016 to 2017). Turning to this clone: The clone's antigen remains unknown. The record has no base qualities; no much larger clone is one base away.

The library was obtained by the immunoSEQ multiplex PCR assay. The table comes from immuneACCESS by way of TCRdb, which keeps in-frame sequences with V and J called. Part of the clones is missing from these tables; in studies checked, under half for an unresolved V gene and the rest for unknown reasons. This sample gives fewer than 110,000 clones in total; nearly 96% of them show up just once. The top ten clones comprise approximately 0.2% of the sample. The germline V gene provides CDR1 MDHEN and CDR2 SYDVKM. Trimming costs V 6 bases and J 14 bases, and their ends lie 14 bases apart. The CDR3 sequence holds 12 residues, the cysteine and phenylalanine included. Here the CDR3 DNA is all that survives: 36 bases in frame from base 1.

The V and J segments used are TRBV28 and TRBJ2-6, with the D gene not confidently named. This receptor was taken from a human donor in good health. Sequencing was performed on T cells isolated from PBMCs. The encoded CDR3 is CASSSRPLFLTF. The DNA reads as follows: TGTGCCAGCAGCTCTAGACCTTTATTCCTGACTTTC.